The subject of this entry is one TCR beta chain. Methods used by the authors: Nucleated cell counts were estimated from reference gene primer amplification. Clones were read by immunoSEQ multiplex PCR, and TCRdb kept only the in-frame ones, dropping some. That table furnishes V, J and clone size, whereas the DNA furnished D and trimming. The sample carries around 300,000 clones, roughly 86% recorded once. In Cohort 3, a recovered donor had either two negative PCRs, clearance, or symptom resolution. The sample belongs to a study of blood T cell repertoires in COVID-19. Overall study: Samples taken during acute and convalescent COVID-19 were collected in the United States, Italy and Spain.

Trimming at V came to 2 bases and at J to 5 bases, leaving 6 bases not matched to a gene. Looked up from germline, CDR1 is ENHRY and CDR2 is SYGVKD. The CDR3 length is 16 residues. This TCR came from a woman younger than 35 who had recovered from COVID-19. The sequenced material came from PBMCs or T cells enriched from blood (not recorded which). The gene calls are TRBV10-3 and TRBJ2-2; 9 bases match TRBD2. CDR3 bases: TGTGCCATCAGTGAGGTTAGCGGGAGCCGTACCGGGGAGCTGTTTTTT. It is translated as CAISEVSGSRTGELFF.